The sequence of this T cell receptor beta chain was determined in a study of blood T cell repertoires in COVID-19. Across the whole study: Samples of COVID-19 (acute and convalescent) were obtained from the United States, Italy and Spain. T cells, B-cell-depleted T cells, or PBMCs provided the cDNA or gDNA that served as material.

As processed by the authors: By means of reference gene primer amplification, nucleated cell counts were estimated. TCRdb's copy holds only in-frame clones and misses some; the assay was immunoSEQ multiplex PCR. From that table come the V and J calls and clone size; the DNA was used to work out D and trimming. The sample has 100,000 to 150,000 clones, more than 65% seen once. This clonotype originated in a human donor in a cohort sampled during active COVID-19. The sequenced sample was peripheral blood.

The CDR3 DNA follows: TGTGCCACGGAGACAGGCCGAGGGACTGAAGCTTTCTTT. Translation: CATETGRGTEAFF. The chain joins TRBV10-3 to TRBJ1-1; tentatively, D is TRBD1 (6 bases). Germline V CDR1 and CDR2: ENHRY, SYGVKD. This CDR3 contains 13 residues. Trimming took 10 bases from V and 5 from J, leaving 17 bases between them.